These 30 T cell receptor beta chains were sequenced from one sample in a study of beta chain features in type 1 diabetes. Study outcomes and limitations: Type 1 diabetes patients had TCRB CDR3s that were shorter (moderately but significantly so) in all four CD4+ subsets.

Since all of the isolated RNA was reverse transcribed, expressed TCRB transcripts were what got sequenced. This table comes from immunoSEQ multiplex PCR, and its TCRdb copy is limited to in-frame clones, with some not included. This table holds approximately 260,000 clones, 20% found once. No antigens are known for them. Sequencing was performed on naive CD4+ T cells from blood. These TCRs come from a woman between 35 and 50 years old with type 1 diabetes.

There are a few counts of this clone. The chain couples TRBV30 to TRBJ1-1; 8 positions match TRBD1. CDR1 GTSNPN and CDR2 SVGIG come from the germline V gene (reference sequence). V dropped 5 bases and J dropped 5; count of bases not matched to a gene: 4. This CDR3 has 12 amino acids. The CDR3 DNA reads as TGTGCCTGGGGCAGGGGGCGGACTGAAGCTTTCTTT. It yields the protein CAWGRGRTEAFF.

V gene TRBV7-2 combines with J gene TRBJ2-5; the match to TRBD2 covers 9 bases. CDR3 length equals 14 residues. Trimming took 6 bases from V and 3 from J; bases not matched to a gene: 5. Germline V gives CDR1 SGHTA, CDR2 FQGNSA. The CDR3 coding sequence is TGTGCCAGCAGTAATAGCGGGAGTGAAGAGACCCAGTACTTC. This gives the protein CASSNSGSEETQYF.

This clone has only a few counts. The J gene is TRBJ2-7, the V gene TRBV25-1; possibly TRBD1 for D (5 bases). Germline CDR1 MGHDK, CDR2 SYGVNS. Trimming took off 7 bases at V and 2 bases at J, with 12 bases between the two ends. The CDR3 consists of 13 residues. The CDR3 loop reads CASTITGTYEQYF. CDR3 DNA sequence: TGTGCCAGCACCATCACAGGTACCTACGAGCAGTACTTC.

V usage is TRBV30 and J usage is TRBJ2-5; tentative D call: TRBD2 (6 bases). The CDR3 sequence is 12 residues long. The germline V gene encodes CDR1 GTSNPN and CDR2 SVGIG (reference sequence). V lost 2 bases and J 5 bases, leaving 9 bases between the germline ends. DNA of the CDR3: TGTGCCTGGAGTACGGGAGCGGAGACCCAGTACTTC. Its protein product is CAWSTGAETQYF.

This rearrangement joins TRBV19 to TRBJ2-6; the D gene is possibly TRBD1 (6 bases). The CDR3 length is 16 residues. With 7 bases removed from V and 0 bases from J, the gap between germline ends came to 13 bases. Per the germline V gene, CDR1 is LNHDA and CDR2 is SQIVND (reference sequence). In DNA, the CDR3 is TGTGCCAGTAACAAACAGGGTTACTCTGGGGCCAACGTCCTGACTTTC. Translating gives CASNKQGYSGANVLTF. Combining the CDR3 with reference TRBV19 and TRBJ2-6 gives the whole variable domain DGGITQSPKYLFRKEGQNVTLSCEQNLNHDAMYWYRQDPGQGLRLIYYSQIVNDFQKGDIAEGYSVSREKKESFPLTVTSAQKNPTAFYLCASNKQGYSGANVLTFGAGSRLTVL.

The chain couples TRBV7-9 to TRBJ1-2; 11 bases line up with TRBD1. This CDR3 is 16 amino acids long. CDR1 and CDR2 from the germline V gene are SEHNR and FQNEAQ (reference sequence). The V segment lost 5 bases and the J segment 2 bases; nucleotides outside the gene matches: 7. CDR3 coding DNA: TGTGCCAGCAGCCCCCGGACAGGGGGCCTCAACTATGGCTACACCTTC. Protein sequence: CASSPRTGGLNYGYTF. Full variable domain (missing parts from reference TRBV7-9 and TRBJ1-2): DTGVSQNPRHKITKRGQNVTFRCDPISEHNRLYWYRQTLGQGPEFLTYFQNEAQLEKSRLLSDRFSAERPKGSFSTLEIQRTEQGDSAMYLCASSPRTGGLNYGYTFGSGTRLTVV.

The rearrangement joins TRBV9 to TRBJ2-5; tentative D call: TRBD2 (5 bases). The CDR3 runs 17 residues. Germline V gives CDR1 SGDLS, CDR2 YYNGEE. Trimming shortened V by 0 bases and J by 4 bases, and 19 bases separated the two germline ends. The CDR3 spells CASSVAGLQTGTETQYF. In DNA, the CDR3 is TGTGCCAGCAGCGTAGCTGGACTCCAGACGGGTACAGAGACCCAGTACTTC.

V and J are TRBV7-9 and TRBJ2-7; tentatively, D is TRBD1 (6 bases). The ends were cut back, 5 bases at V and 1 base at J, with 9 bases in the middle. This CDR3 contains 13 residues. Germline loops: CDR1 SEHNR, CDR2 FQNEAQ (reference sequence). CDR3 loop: CASSRQVSYEQYF. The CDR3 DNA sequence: TGTGCCAGCAGCCGACAGGTTTCCTACGAGCAGTACTTC.

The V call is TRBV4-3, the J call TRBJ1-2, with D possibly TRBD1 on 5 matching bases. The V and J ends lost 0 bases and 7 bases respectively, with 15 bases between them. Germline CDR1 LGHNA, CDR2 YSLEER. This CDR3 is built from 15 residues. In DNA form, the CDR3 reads TGCGCCAGCAGCCAAGACTCCAGGGCAGCGGGTGGCTACACCTTC. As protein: CASSQDSRAAGGYTF.

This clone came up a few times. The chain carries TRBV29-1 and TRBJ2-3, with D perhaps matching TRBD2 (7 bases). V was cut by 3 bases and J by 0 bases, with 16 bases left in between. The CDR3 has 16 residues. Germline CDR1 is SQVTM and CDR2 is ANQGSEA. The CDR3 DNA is TGCAGCGTTGAGGGAAGGGGGGGGTCCAGCACAGATACGCAGTATTTT. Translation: CSVEGRGGSSTDTQYF.

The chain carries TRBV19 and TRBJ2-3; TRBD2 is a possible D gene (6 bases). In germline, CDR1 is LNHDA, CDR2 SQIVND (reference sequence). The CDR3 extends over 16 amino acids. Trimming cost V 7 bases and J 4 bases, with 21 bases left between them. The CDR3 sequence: CASTLNPGLLSDTQYF. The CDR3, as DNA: TGTGCCAGTACCCTTAATCCGGGACTTCTCTCAGATACGCAGTATTTT.

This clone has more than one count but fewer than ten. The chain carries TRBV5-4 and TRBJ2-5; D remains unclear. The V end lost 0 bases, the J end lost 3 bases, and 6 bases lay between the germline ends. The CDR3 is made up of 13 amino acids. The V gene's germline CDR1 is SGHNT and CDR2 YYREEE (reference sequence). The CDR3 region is CASSLDVEETQYF. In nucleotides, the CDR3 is TGTGCCAGCAGCTTGGACGTAGAAGAGACCCAGTACTTC.

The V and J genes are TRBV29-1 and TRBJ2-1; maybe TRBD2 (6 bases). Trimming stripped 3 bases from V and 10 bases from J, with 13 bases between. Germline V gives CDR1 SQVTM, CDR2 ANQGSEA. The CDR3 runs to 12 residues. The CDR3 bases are TGCAGCGTTGACGGGCGGGACCGAGAGCAGTTCTTC. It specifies CSVDGRDREQFF.

The CDR3 coding sequence is TGCAGCGTTGTCCCTTCGGGACAGGGTAATCGAGCTTTCTTT. Protein: CSVVPSGQGNRAFF. The chain combines TRBV29-1 with TRBJ1-1; TRBD1 matches 9 bases. The junction had 13 bases not matched to a gene; V was cut back by 4 bases and J by 10 bases. There are 14 residues in the CDR3. Germline V gives CDR1 SQVTM, CDR2 ANQGSEA.

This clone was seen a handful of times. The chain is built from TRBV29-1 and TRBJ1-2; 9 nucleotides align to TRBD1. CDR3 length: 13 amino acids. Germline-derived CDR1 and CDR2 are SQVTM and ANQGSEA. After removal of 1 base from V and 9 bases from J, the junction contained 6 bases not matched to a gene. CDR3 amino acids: CSVEGTGERRYTF. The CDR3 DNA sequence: TGCAGCGTTGAAGGGACAGGGGAACGTCGCTACACCTTC.

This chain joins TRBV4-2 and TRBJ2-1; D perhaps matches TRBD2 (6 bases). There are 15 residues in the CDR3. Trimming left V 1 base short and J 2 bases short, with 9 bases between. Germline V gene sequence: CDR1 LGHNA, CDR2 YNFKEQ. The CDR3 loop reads CASSQGASAYNEQFF. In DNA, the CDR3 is TGTGCCAGCAGCCAAGGGGCTAGCGCCTACAATGAGCAGTTCTTC.

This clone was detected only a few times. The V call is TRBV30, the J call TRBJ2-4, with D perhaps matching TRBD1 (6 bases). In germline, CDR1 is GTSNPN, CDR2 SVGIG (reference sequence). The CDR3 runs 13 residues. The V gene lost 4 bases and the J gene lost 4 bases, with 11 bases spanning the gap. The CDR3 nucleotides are TGTGCCTGGAACCTGGACAGAAAAAACATTCAGTACTTC. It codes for CAWNLDRKNIQYF.

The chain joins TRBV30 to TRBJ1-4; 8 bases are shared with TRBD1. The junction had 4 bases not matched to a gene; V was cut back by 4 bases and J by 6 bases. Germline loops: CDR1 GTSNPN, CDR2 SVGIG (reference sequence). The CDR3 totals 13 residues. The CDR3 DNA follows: TGTGCCTGGACCCACAGGGGGGATGAAAAACTGTTTTTT. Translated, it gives CAWTHRGDEKLFF.

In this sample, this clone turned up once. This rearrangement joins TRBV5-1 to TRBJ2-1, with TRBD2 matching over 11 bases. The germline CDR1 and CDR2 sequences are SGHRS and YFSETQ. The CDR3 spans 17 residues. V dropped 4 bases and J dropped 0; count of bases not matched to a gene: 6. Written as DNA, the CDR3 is TGCGCCAGCAGCCGAGGACTAGCGGGTACCTCCTACAATGAGCAGTTCTTC. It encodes CASSRGLAGTSYNEQFF.

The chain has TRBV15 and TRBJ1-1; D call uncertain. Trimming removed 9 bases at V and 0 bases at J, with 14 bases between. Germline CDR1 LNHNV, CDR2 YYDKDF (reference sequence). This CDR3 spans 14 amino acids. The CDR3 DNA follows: TGTGCCACTGCGCGTGTGAGGATGAACACTGAAGCTTTCTTT. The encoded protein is CATARVRMNTEAFF. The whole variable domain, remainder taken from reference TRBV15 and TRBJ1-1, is DAMVIQNPRYQVTQFGKPVTLSCSQTLNHNVMYWYQQKSSQAPKLLFHYYDKDFNNEADTPDNFQSRRPNTSFCFLDIRSPGLGDTAMYLCATARVRMNTEAFFGQGTRLTVV.

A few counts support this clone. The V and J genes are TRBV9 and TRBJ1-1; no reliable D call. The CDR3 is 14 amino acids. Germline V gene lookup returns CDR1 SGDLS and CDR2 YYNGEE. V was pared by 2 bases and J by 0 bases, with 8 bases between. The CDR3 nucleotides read TGTGCCAGCAGCGTCACAACTATGAACACTGAAGCTTTCTTT. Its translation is CASSVTTMNTEAFF.

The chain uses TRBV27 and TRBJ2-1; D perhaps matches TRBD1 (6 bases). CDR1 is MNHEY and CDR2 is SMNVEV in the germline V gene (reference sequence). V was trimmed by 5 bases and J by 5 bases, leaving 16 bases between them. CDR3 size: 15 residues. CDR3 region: CASSGGHLGDNEQFF. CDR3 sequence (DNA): TGTGCCAGCAGTGGGGGACACCTAGGGGACAATGAGCAGTTCTTC.

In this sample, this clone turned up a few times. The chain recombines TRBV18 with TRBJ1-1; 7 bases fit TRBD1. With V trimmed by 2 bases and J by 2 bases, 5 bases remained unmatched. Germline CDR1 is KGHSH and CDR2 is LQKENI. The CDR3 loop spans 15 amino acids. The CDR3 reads CASSPTYRGNTEAFF. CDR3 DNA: TGTGCCAGCTCACCAACTTACAGGGGTAACACTGAAGCTTTCTTT.

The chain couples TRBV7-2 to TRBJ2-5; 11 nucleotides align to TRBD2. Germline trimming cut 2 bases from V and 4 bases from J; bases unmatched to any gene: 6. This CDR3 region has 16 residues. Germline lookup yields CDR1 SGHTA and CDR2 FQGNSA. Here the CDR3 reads CASSLRLAGGGETQYF. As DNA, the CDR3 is TGTGCCAGCAGCTTACGTCTAGCGGGAGGTGGAGAGACCCAGTACTTC. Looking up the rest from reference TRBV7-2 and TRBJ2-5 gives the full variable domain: GAGVSQSPSNKVTEKGKDVELRCDPISGHTALYWYRQSLGQGLEFLIYFQGNSAPDKSGLPSDRFSAERTGGSVSTLTIQRTQQEDSAVYLCASSLRLAGGGETQYFGPGTRLLVL.

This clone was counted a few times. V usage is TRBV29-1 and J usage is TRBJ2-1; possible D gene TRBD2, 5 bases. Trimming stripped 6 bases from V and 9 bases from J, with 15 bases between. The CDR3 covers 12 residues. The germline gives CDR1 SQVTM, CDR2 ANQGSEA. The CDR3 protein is CSVSRLGGEQFF. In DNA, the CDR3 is TGCAGCGTAAGCCGTTTAGGAGGTGAGCAGTTCTTC.

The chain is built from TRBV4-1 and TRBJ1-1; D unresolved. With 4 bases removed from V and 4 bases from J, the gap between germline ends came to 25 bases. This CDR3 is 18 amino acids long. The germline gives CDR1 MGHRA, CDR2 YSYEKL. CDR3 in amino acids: CASSPTGAESFRSTEAFF. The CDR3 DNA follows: TGCGCCAGCAGCCCCACGGGAGCGGAGTCATTTCGCAGCACTGAAGCTTTCTTT.

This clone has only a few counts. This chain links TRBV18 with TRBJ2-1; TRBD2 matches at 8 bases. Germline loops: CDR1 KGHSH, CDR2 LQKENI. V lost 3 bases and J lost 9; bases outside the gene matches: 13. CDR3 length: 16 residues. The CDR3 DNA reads TGTGCCAGCTCACCCCCCCAGGGACTAGGTAAAGGTGAGCAGTTCTTC. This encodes CASSPPQGLGKGEQFF.

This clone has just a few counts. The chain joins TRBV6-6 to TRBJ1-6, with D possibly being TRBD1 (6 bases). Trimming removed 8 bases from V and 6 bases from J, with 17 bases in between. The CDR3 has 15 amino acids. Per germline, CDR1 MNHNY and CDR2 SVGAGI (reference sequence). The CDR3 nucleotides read TGTGCCAGCGATCAAGTGGGGGCGCGTAATTCACCCCTCCACTTT. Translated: CASDQVGARNSPLHF.

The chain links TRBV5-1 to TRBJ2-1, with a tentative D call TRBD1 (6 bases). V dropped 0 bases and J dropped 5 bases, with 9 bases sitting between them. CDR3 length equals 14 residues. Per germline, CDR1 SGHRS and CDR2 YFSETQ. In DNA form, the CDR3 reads TGCGCCAGCAGCTTGGTACAGGGAAACAATGAGCAGTTCTTC. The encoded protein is CASSLVQGNNEQFF. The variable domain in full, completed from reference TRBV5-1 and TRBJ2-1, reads KAGVTQTPRYLIKTRGQQVTLSCSPISGHRSVSWYQQTPGQGLQFLFEYFSETQRNKGNFPGRFSGRQFSNSRSEMNVSTLELGDSALYLCASSLVQGNNEQFFGPGTRLTVL.

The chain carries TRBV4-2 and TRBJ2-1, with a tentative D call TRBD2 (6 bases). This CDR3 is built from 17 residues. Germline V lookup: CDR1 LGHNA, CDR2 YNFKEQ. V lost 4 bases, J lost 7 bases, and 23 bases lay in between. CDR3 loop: CASSPGAVGVEGNEQFF. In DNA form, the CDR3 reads TGTGCCAGCAGCCCAGGAGCGGTGGGCGTGGAGGGGAATGAGCAGTTCTTC.